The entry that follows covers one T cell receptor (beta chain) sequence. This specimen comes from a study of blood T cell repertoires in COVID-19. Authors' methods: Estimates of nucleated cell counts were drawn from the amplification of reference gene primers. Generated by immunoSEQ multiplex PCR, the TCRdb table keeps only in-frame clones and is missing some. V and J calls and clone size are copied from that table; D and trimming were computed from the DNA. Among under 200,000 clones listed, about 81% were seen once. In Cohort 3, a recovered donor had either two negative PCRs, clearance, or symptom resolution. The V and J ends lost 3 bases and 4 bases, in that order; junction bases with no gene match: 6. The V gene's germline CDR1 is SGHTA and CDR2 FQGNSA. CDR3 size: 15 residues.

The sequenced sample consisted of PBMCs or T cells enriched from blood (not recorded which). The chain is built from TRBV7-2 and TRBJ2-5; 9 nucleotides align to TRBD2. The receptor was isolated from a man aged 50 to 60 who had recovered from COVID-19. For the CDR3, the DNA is TGTGCCAGCAGCTTGATGGCGGGGGGGCTAGAGACCCAGTACTTC. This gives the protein CASSLMAGGLETQYF.